Below are 27 T cell receptor beta chains sequenced from a single sample in a study of T cells in Graves' hyperthyroidism and ophthalmopathy. TCR beta CDR3 region amplification was performed from RNA transcripts. Carried out on the TCR CDR3, a first-round RT-PCR used the HTBI primer set. One entry per CDR3 protein results from TCRdb running MiXCR on the multiplex PCR reads. The sample holds some 500,000 distinct CDR3 sequences; approximately 14% are singletons and the top ten take 15% to 20%. Sequencing was done on a sample of blood. These receptors came from a woman between 18 and 29 years old with Graves' hyperthyroidism.

This clonotype was observed at least ten times. The V call is TRBV18, the J call TRBJ2-4, with D possibly being TRBD2 (5 bases). Germline loops: CDR1 KGHSH, CDR2 LQKENI. The CDR3 spans 15 residues. Trimming took 4 bases from V and 0 from J, leaving 10 bases between them. The CDR3 loop reads CASSHSGLAKNIQYF. The CDR3 bases are TGTGCCAGCTCACACTCTGGACTAGCCAAAAACATTCAGTACTTC.

Details on this clonotype: This may arise from a read error, as a much more abundant clone is one base away. This chain uses TRBV29-1 with TRBJ2-1; 7 bases line up with TRBD2. Germline V gene sequence: CDR1 SQVTM, CDR2 ANQGSEA. The CDR3 consists of 13 residues. The V and J ends lost 6 bases and 2 bases, in that order; junction bases with no gene match: 4. CDR3 loop: CSVSGTTYNEQFF. CDR3 DNA sequence: TGCAGCGTCTCAGGGACTACCTACAATGAGCAGTTCTTC.

In this sample, this clonotype turned up many times. The chain is built from TRBV5-1 and TRBJ1-1; 11 bases map to TRBD1. The CDR3 runs 13 residues. CDR1 is SGHRS and CDR2 is YFSETQ in the germline V gene. V lost 7 bases, J lost 4 bases, and 3 bases stayed unmatched. As DNA, the CDR3 is TGCGCCAGCTCGGGACAGGGGGTCACTGAAGCTTTCTTT. It is translated as CASSGQGVTEAFF.

This clonotype showed up just a few times. The V call is TRBV14, the J call TRBJ2-1; D possibly uses TRBD1 or TRBD2 (5 bases each). There are 12 residues in the CDR3. V dropped 6 bases and J dropped 7 bases, with 10 bases sitting between them. The germline V gene has CDR1 SGHDN and CDR2 FVKESK. The CDR3 DNA follows: TGTGCCAGCAGTACTTGGGGGAATGAGCAGTTCTTC. Translation: CASSTWGNEQFF. The variable domain in full, completed from reference TRBV14 and TRBJ2-1, reads EAGVTQFPSHSVIEKGQTVTLRCDPISGHDNLYWYRRVMGKEIKFLLHFVKESKQDESGMPNNRFLAERTGGTYSTLKVQPAELEDSGVYFCASSTWGNEQFFGPGTRLTVL.

This clonotype was observed at least ten times. The chain couples TRBV24-1 to TRBJ2-1; no clear D gene. V lost 0 bases, J lost 8 bases, and 10 bases lay in between. From germline, CDR1 is KGHDR and CDR2 SFDVKD. This CDR3 comprises 14 residues. The CDR3 here is CATSDLRLTDEQFF. DNA of the CDR3: TGTGCCACCAGTGATTTGCGCCTTACAGATGAGCAGTTCTTC.

The chain is built from TRBV7-9 and TRBJ1-1, with D uncertain. CDR1 SEHNR and CDR2 FQNEAQ come from the germline V gene (reference sequence). The CDR3 is made up of 15 amino acids. Between the trimmed V and J ends, which lost 5 bases and 1 base, there was a span of 14 bases. The CDR3 protein is CASSHESFGNTEAFF. For the CDR3, the DNA is TGTGCCAGCAGCCATGAAAGCTTCGGGAACACTGAAGCTTTCTTT. Drawing the rest from reference TRBV7-9 and TRBJ1-1, the complete variable domain is DTGVSQNPRHKITKRGQNVTFRCDPISEHNRLYWYRQTLGQGPEFLTYFQNEAQLEKSRLLSDRFSAERPKGSFSTLEIQRTEQGDSAMYLCASSHESFGNTEAFFGQGTRLTVV.

This clonotype was seen at least ten times. This sequence joins TRBV2 and TRBJ2-7, with D perhaps TRBD1 (6 bases). This CDR3 is built from 13 residues. CDR1 and CDR2 (germline): SNHLY, FYNNEI. The germline V and J ends were trimmed by 7 bases and 0 bases, with 10 bases remaining between them. CDR3 bases: TGTGCCAGCATGCAGGGGTCCTCCTACGAGCAGTACTTC. It yields the protein CASMQGSSYEQYF.

Ten or more counts support this clonotype. The gene calls are TRBV7-8 and TRBJ2-3, with 7 positions matching TRBD2. The CDR3 covers 16 residues. Germline CDR1 SGHVS, CDR2 FQNEAQ. J lost 2 bases, V lost 4 bases, and 9 bases had no gene match. The CDR3 is CASSSGGFFLTDTQYF. The CDR3 bases are TGTGCCAGCAGCTCGGGGGGATTCTTCCTCACAGATACGCAGTATTTT.

This clonotype was counted at least ten times. The gene calls are TRBV7-9 and TRBJ2-1; the D gene is possibly TRBD1 (5 bases). With 1 base removed from V and 0 bases from J, the gap between germline ends came to 13 bases. Germline CDR1 reads SEHNR; CDR2 reads FQNEAQ (reference sequence). This CDR3 has 17 amino acids. In nucleotides, the CDR3 is TGTGCCAGCAGCTTAGTGGGTGGGGCGAGCTCCTACAATGAGCAGTTCTTC. Amino acids: CASSLVGGASSYNEQFF.

This clonotype was observed many times. V is TRBV18 and J is TRBJ1-1; no clear D. The germline CDR1 and CDR2 sequences are KGHSH and LQKENI. V was shortened by 2 bases and J by 2 bases, with 6 bases between the two germline ends. The CDR3 runs 13 residues. The CDR3 nucleotides read TGTGCCAGCTCACCAAGACAAAACACTGAAGCTTTCTTT. It specifies CASSPRQNTEAFF.

V usage is TRBV7-8 and J usage is TRBJ2-1, with TRBD2 as a possible D gene (7 bases). Germline assignment: CDR1 SGHVS and CDR2 FQNEAQ. V was cut by 6 bases and J by 0 bases, with 21 bases left in between. The CDR3 contains 18 residues. The CDR3: CASRAGATSVGSYNEQFF. The CDR3 nucleotides are TGTGCCAGCAGAGCAGGGGCTACTAGCGTCGGCTCCTACAATGAGCAGTTCTTC. Combining the CDR3 with reference TRBV7-8 and TRBJ2-1 gives the whole variable domain GAGVSQSPRYKVAKRGQDVALRCDPISGHVSLFWYQQALGQGPEFLTYFQNEAQLDKSGLPSDRFFAERPEGSVSTLKIQRTQQEDSAVYLCASRAGATSVGSYNEQFFGPGTRLTVL.

This clonotype showed up many times. The genes are TRBV19 and TRBJ1-1, with 8 positions matching TRBD1. The germline CDR1 and CDR2 sequences are LNHDA and SQIVND (reference sequence). The CDR3 totals 16 residues. V shed 5 bases, J shed 0 bases, and the junction held 8 bases outside the gene matches. CDR3 in DNA: TGTGCCAGTAGTCCTAGCGCAGGGGGCATGAACACTGAAGCTTTCTTT. The encoded protein is CASSPSAGGMNTEAFF.

This clonotype was counted many times. The chain recombines TRBV11-2 with TRBJ2-3; TRBD2 is a possible D gene (6 bases). Germline V gene data show CDR1 as SGHAT and CDR2 as FQNNGV. This CDR3 spans 15 amino acids. V was trimmed by 1 base and J by 4 bases, leaving 12 bases between them. CDR3 sequence: CASSLVGGASDTQYF. CDR3 bases: TGTGCCAGCAGCTTAGTGGGGGGAGCCTCAGATACGCAGTATTTT.

This clonotype was picked up many times. This chain connects TRBV6-2 or TRBV6-3 to TRBJ1-1, with D hard to call. There are 13 residues in the CDR3. V shed 11 bases and J shed 1 base, with 14 bases lying between them. Germline lookup yields CDR1 MNHEY and CDR2 SVGEGT. CDR3 nucleotide sequence: TGTGCCGGACGGTACGGAGAGAACACTGAAGCTTTCTTT. It yields the protein CAGRYGENTEAFF.

This clonotype showed up many times. J is TRBJ1-6 and V is TRBV6-1; 8 bases are shared with TRBD1. The CDR3 sequence is 15 residues long. V shed 10 bases, J shed 7 bases, and the junction held 12 bases outside the gene matches. CDR1 MNHNS and CDR2 SASEGT come from the germline V gene. As DNA, the CDR3 is TGTGCCACGAGTAGCAGGGGGCTAGAGAATTCACCCCTCCACTTT. Encoded protein: CATSSRGLENSPLHF.

This chain uses TRBV24-1 with TRBJ2-7; the D gene is possibly TRBD2 (5 bases). Trimming removed 2 bases from V and 7 bases from J, with 20 bases in between. Germline V CDR1 and CDR2: KGHDR, SFDVKD. The CDR3 has 16 amino acids. CDR3 region: CATSDSKLAGRDEQYF. The CDR3 nucleotides read TGTGCCACCAGTGATTCCAAGCTAGCAGGCCGCGATGAGCAGTACTTC.

This clonotype was found many times. The gene calls are TRBV24-1 and TRBJ2-3, with no clear D. The CDR3 runs to 12 residues. Between the trimmed V and J ends, which lost 7 bases and 2 bases, there was a span of 6 bases. Per the germline V gene, CDR1 is KGHDR and CDR2 is SFDVKD. In nucleotides, the CDR3 is TGTGCCACCAGAGCCGACACAGATACGCAGTATTTT. It yields the protein CATRADTDTQYF.

This clonotype appeared a few times. The chain employs TRBV30 and TRBJ1-1; tentatively, D is TRBD1 (6 bases). This CDR3 has 16 amino acids. Germline CDR1 reads GTSNPN; CDR2 reads SVGIG (reference sequence). The CDR3 loop is CSAGGAEMAMNTEAFF. The DNA for the CDR3 is TGTTCCGCCGGGGGCGCCGAGATGGCCATGAACACTGAAGCTTTCTTT.

In this sample, this clonotype turned up many times. The rearrangement joins TRBV18 to TRBJ2-3; D remains ambiguous. Trimming took off 0 bases at V and 2 bases at J, with 6 bases between the two ends. The germline CDR1 and CDR2 sequences are KGHSH and LQKENI. This CDR3 is built from 14 residues. This chain's CDR3 is CASSPPRTTDTQYF. The CDR3 DNA is TGTGCCAGCTCACCACCGAGAACCACAGATACGCAGTATTTT.

This clonotype was counted between two and nine times. The chain combines TRBV19 with TRBJ2-7, with 11 positions matching TRBD2. Per germline, CDR1 LNHDA and CDR2 SQIVND (reference sequence). CDR3 length equals 15 residues. Trimming cost V 5 bases and J 4 bases; bases outside gene matches: 7. This CDR3 reads CASSVLSGRGYEQYF. The CDR3 bases are TGTGCCAGTAGTGTTCTTAGCGGGAGGGGTTACGAGCAGTACTTC.

The table lists this clonotype with many counts. The V gene is TRBV7-8, the J gene TRBJ2-5; 7 bases fit TRBD2. CDR1 and CDR2 from the germline V gene are SGHVS and FQNEAQ. The junction had 16 bases not matched to a gene; V was cut back by 2 bases and J by 7 bases. This CDR3 region has 17 residues. CDR3 DNA sequence: TGTGCCAGCAGCTTATGGTCCCCTAGCGGACCCAACGGGACCCAGTACTTC. Amino acid sequence: CASSLWSPSGPNGTQYF.

The chain joins TRBV4-2 to TRBJ2-5, with 10 bases lining up with TRBD2. CDR1 LGHNA and CDR2 YNFKEQ come from the germline V gene. This CDR3 is 18 amino acids long. The V gene end was trimmed by 4 bases and the J gene end by 5 bases; junction bases not matched to a gene: 16. The CDR3 bases are TGTGCCAGCAGCCGGGAGACTAGCGGGTTTATGCGGAAGGAGACCCAGTACTTC. This codes for CASSRETSGFMRKETQYF.

Only a few counts were recorded for this clonotype. V gene TRBV29-1 combines with J gene TRBJ2-7; perhaps D is TRBD1 or TRBD2 (5 bases each). This CDR3 has 12 amino acids. Looked up from germline, CDR1 is SQVTM and CDR2 is ANQGSEA. The V and J ends lost 6 bases and 9 bases respectively, with 18 bases between them. The CDR3 loop is CSVGTEKSGQYF. CDR3 coding DNA: TGCAGCGTCGGGACGGAAAAGAGTGGGCAGTACTTC.

This clonotype was recorded at least ten times. The chain joins TRBV24-1 to TRBJ2-5, with 8 positions matching TRBD1. Germline V gene sequence: CDR1 KGHDR, CDR2 SFDVKD. The CDR3 length is 15 residues. The trim removed 2 bases at V and 4 bases at J, leaving 5 bases unmatched. The CDR3 bases are TGTGCCACCAGTGATTGGACAGGGAAGGGAGAGACCCAGTACTTC. Its translation is CATSDWTGKGETQYF.

This clonotype was found many times. V usage is TRBV12-3 or TRBV12-4 and J usage is TRBJ2-1; 7 bases are shared with TRBD2. The CDR3 runs to 16 residues. V was clipped by 4 bases and J by 3 bases; unmatched bases: 9. The CDR3: CASSSGGGRRYNEQFF. In nucleotides, the CDR3 is TGTGCCAGCAGTTCTGGCGGCGGGAGACGCTACAATGAGCAGTTCTTC.

Concerning this clonotype itself: One end of the junction is discordant with germline, which a read error may explain. V is TRBV30 and J is TRBJ1-5; no clear D gene. CDR1 and CDR2 from the germline V gene are GTSNPN and SVGIG (reference sequence). The CDR3 has 13 amino acids. CDR3 bases: TGTGCCTGGAGTAAAACTCAGATACAGCCCCGGCATTTT. It is translated as CAWSKTQIQPRHF.

This clonotype was counted ten times or more. The chain employs TRBV12-3 or TRBV12-4 and TRBJ2-7; the D is unclear. V lost 3 bases and J lost 3, with 18 bases in between. The CDR3 spans 16 residues. Here the CDR3 reads CASSFVMLPEYYEQYF. In DNA, the CDR3 is TGTGCCAGCAGTTTTGTGATGTTGCCGGAGTACTACGAGCAGTACTTC.